This is a list of T cell receptor beta chains from one sample in a study of regulatory T cells in long-lasting Graves disease. Each CDR3 protein gets one entry after TCRdb re-called the multiplex PCR reads with MiXCR. Here the sample spans roughly 430,000 distinct CDR3 sequences, 15% to 20% being singletons. These sequences were also reported in another study, on T cells in Graves' hyperthyroidism and ophthalmopathy.

The material was peripheral blood mononuclear cells (PBMCs), obtained at new diagnosis, from a patient treated with antithyroid drugs. The receptors stem from a woman in her twenties or thirties with Graves disease. CDR3s leave out the opening cysteine and the closing phenylalanine or tryptophan. Fields, in order: V gene, CDR3 protein.

v_call: TRBV9
cdr3_aa: ASSVAGGPGNEQF

v_call: TRBV29-1
cdr3_aa: SVAGLAGVGADTQY

v_call: TRBV11-2
cdr3_aa: ASSFPSGRDYEQY

v_call: TRBV28
cdr3_aa: ASTTGHYEQY

v_call: TRBV28
cdr3_aa: ASSFSPSLTEQY

v_call: TRBV10-3
cdr3_aa: AISERTGSGYT

v_call: TRBV5-4
cdr3_aa: ASSREDRGYTGELF

v_call: TRBV11-2
cdr3_aa: ASSLSRGLAGPYEQY

v_call: TRBV29-1
cdr3_aa: SVETGQYYNEQF

v_call: TRBV29-1
cdr3_aa: SVGDLNGYT

v_call: TRBV7-3
cdr3_aa: ASSFDSGVADTQY

v_call: TRBV7-8
cdr3_aa: ASSLGLTPIPDTEAF

v_call: TRBV12-3/TRBV12-4
cdr3_aa: ASSRNTIY

v_call: TRBV7-2
cdr3_aa: ASRLGISTDTQY

v_call: TRBV11-2
cdr3_aa: ASSLGLAGNLYEQF

v_call: TRBV20-1
cdr3_aa: SARQQIQETQY

v_call: TRBV11-3
cdr3_aa: ASSLNSGRAGGGELF

v_call: TRBV7-8
cdr3_aa: ASSLTLGQGSEAF

v_call: TRBV11-3
cdr3_aa: ASSDRGNTEAF

v_call: TRBV27
cdr3_aa: ASSPPLPSGRAYNEQF

v_call: TRBV20-1
cdr3_aa: SATSFGLAGGSEETQY

v_call: TRBV20-1
cdr3_aa: SARKKTGGLSYNEQF

v_call: TRBV6-1
cdr3_aa: ASARTAEAF

v_call: TRBV6-1
cdr3_aa: ASRQTGAGYEQY

v_call: TRBV2
cdr3_aa: ASRGLAGAFNEQF

v_call: TRBV14
cdr3_aa: ASSHLDRTYEQY

v_call: TRBV6-1
cdr3_aa: TSRFGREGEQY

v_call: TRBV6-4
cdr3_aa: ASSLTAIRGKLF

v_call: TRBV27
cdr3_aa: ASRKSPNTNEQY

v_call: TRBV24-1
cdr3_aa: ATRGGPNTGELF

v_call: TRBV6-2/TRBV6-3
cdr3_aa: ASSLLASGNYEQY

v_call: TRBV18
cdr3_aa: ASSPGTDPRGLF

v_call: TRBV28
cdr3_aa: ASSPPDPRGAKNIQY

v_call: TRBV5-1
cdr3_aa: ASSAGEGTGEQY

v_call: TRBV4-2
cdr3_aa: ASSQDSGANVLT

v_call: TRBV13
cdr3_aa: ASSPGQPLSSYNSPLH

v_call: TRBV6-5
cdr3_aa: ASSYITSGGYEQY

v_call: TRBV28
cdr3_aa: ASSLGTRAF

v_call: TRBV19
cdr3_aa: ASSIWSGRVYNEQF

v_call: TRBV18
cdr3_aa: ASSVRAFDMETQY

v_call: TRBV7-2
cdr3_aa: ASSPPGVQPQH

v_call: TRBV5-1
cdr3_aa: ASSPRTSGGRRNTGELF

v_call: TRBV30
cdr3_aa: AWTGNFEINNEQF

v_call: TRBV4-1
cdr3_aa: ASSPIGIMNTEAF